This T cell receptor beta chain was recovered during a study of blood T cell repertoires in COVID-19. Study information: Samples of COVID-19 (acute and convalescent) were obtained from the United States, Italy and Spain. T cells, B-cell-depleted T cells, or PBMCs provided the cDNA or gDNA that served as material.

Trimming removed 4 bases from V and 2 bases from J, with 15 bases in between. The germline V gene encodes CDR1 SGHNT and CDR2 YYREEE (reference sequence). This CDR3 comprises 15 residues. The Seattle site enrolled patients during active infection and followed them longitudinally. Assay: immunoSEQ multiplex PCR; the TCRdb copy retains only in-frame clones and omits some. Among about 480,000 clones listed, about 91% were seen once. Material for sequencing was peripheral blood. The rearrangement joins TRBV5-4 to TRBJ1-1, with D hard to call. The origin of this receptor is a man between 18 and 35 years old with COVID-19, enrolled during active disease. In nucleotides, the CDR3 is TGTGCCAGCAGCGGACCCCCGGGATCAAACACTGAAGCTTTCTTT. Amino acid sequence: CASSGPPGSNTEAFF.